The present entry profiles one TCR beta chain with its context. The sample holds other DNA sequences that translate to the same CDR3. The repertoire was sequenced with immunoSEQ multiplex PCR; TCRdb's copy has only in-frame clones and lacks some. The sample lists just under 50,000 clones, around 80% occurring once. CDR3 length: 14 residues. J gave up 3 bases and V 4 bases, and 5 bases lay outside the gene matches. The germline gives CDR1 SGHDT, CDR2 YYEEEE. The source of the sample is a study of blood T cell repertoires in COVID-19. Study information: Donors in the United States, Italy and Spain gave samples during acute or convalescent COVID-19. Nucleic acid was either cDNA or gDNA, and it came from T cells, B-cell-depleted T cells, or PBMCs.

Sequenced: peripheral blood. This TCR derives from a man between 65 and 80 years old with acute or convalescent COVID-19. V usage is TRBV5-6 and J usage is TRBJ2-7, with 9 bases that match TRBD1. The CDR3, as DNA: TGTGCCAGCAGCAAGGGACAGGGACGCTACGAGCAGTACTTC. This encodes CASSKGQGRYEQYF.